The next 32 T cell receptor beta chains were all read from a single sample in a study of T cell changes during pregnancy in multiple sclerosis. Assay: immunoSEQ multiplex PCR; the TCRdb copy retains only in-frame clones and omits some. The top ten clones hold 0.35% to 0.5% of a sample with 37,000 or so clones, 85% to 95% of them seen once. Material: CD4+ T cells from peripheral blood mononuclear cells, obtained in the second trimester of pregnancy. The receptor source for this set is a female donor with multiple sclerosis, enrolled in a pregnancy study.

The chain combines TRBV30 with TRBJ2-1; 13 bases match TRBD2. The CDR3 spans 14 residues. With V trimmed by 2 bases and J by 8 bases, 3 bases remained unmatched. Germline lookup yields CDR1 GTSNPN and CDR2 SVGIG (reference sequence). The CDR3 DNA is TGTGCCTGGAGTCCCGGGACTAGCGGGGATGAGCAGTTCTTC. Its translation is CAWSPGTSGDEQFF.

As DNA, the CDR3 is TGTGCCAGCAGCCCGAGAGGGGACAGTCTTCTGAGGGAGCTGTTTTTT. Protein sequence: CASSPRGDSLLRELFF. The genes are TRBV7-9 and TRBJ2-2, with 7 bases aligning to TRBD1. Trimming removed 5 bases from V and 9 bases from J; junction bases left unmatched: 15. The CDR3 totals 16 residues. Germline values: CDR1 SEHNR, CDR2 FQNEAQ (reference sequence).

The chain employs TRBV5-1 and TRBJ2-2, with a possible D match to TRBD1 (5 bases). The length of the CDR3 is 15 residues. Germline lookup yields CDR1 SGHRS and CDR2 YFSETQ. V was clipped by 1 base and J by 2 bases, with 9 bases between them. In DNA, the CDR3 is TGCGCCAGCAGCTTGTACGACAGAAACACCGGGGAGCTGTTTTTT. Encoded protein: CASSLYDRNTGELFF.

The chain carries TRBV7-9 and TRBJ2-2; 9 nucleotides agree with TRBD2. Germline V gives CDR1 SEHNR, CDR2 FQNEAQ (reference sequence). The CDR3 spans 19 residues. The trim removed 0 bases at V and 2 bases at J, leaving 10 bases unmatched. CDR3 amino acids: CASSLAGVSGGPNTGELFF. In DNA, the CDR3 is TGTGCCAGCAGCTTAGCGGGTGTTAGCGGGGGCCCTAACACCGGGGAGCTGTTTTTT. Full variable domain (outside the CDR3, taken from reference TRBV7-9 and TRBJ2-2): DTGVSQNPRHKITKRGQNVTFRCDPISEHNRLYWYRQTLGQGPEFLTYFQNEAQLEKSRLLSDRFSAERPKGSFSTLEIQRTEQGDSAMYLCASSLAGVSGGPNTGELFFGEGSRLTVL.

The chain couples TRBV5-1 to TRBJ1-5; D gene ambiguous. The germline V gene has CDR1 SGHRS and CDR2 YFSETQ. The germline V and J ends were trimmed by 7 bases and 3 bases, with 17 bases remaining between them. This CDR3 is built from 15 residues. The DNA for the CDR3 is TGCGCCAGCTTTCTCTTCCGGACTTCCAATCAGCCCCAGCATTTT. Translating it yields CASFLFRTSNQPQHF.

This clone has just a few counts. The V call is TRBV9, the J call TRBJ1-2; D gene unclear. V was clipped by 3 bases and J by 8 bases, with 17 bases between them. CDR3 length equals 14 residues. CDR1 is SGDLS, CDR2 YYNGEE, per germline. The chain's CDR3 is CASSAAQLAGGYTF. The CDR3 DNA reads TGTGCCAGCAGCGCCGCCCAGTTGGCGGGGGGCTACACCTTC.

This chain connects TRBV14 to TRBJ2-2, with TRBD1 matching 7 bases. J gave up 6 bases and V 3 bases, and 7 bases lay outside the gene matches. The CDR3 extends over 15 amino acids. In germline, CDR1 is SGHDN, CDR2 FVKESK. The CDR3 sequence: CASSQRWQGAGELFF. The CDR3 DNA reads TGTGCCAGCAGCCAGCGGTGGCAGGGGGCCGGGGAGCTGTTTTTT.

V is TRBV18 and J is TRBJ2-2; D is perhaps TRBD2 (6 bases). This CDR3 spans 13 amino acids. V lost 5 bases, J lost 4 bases, and 8 bases lay in between. From germline, CDR1 is KGHSH and CDR2 LQKENI. The CDR3 spells CASSTGSTGELFF. CDR3 sequence (DNA): TGTGCCAGCTCAACCGGGAGCACCGGGGAGCTGTTTTTT.

The chain joins TRBV7-6 to TRBJ1-2, with TRBD1 identical over 8 bases. The CDR3 sequence is 17 residues long. Per the germline V gene, CDR1 is SGHVS and CDR2 is FNYEAQ. V lost 6 bases and J lost 0; bases outside the gene matches: 12. The CDR3 DNA sequence: TGTGCCAGCAGTTCCGGACAGGGAGTAGGGGCTAACTATGGCTACACCTTC. Residues: CASSSGQGVGANYGYTF.

V is TRBV6-6 and J is TRBJ1-5; D is unresolved. Germline-derived CDR1 and CDR2 are MNHNY and SVGAGI (reference sequence). V was pared by 6 bases and J by 0 bases, with 12 bases between. This CDR3 spans 15 amino acids. The CDR3 sequence is CASSYGGYSNQPQHF. The CDR3 DNA is TGTGCCAGCAGCTACGGAGGTTATAGCAATCAGCCCCAGCATTTT.

The J gene is TRBJ2-7, the V gene TRBV6-1, with 8 nucleotides matching TRBD2. The J segment lost 3 bases and the V segment lost 9 bases, leaving 10 bases of the junction unmatched. The CDR3 runs 14 residues. The V gene's germline CDR1 is MNHNS and CDR2 SASEGT. The CDR3: CASSSGRALYEQYF. The CDR3 DNA sequence: TGTGCCAGTTCTAGCGGGCGGGCCCTCTACGAGCAGTACTTC.

The chain links TRBV5-8 to TRBJ1-5; D is perhaps TRBD1 (5 bases). The CDR3 covers 14 residues. The germline gives CDR1 SGHTS, CDR2 YDEGEE. V lost 0 bases to trimming and J lost 6 bases, with 10 bases between them. The CDR3 nucleotides are TGTGCCAGCAGCTTGGGGGGGGGAGGTCAGCCCCAGCATTTT. It codes for CASSLGGGGQPQHF.

This clone was seen once. The chain couples TRBV2 to TRBJ1-1; 7 bases align to TRBD1. This CDR3 spans 16 amino acids. The germline gives CDR1 SNHLY, CDR2 FYNNEI. V shed 6 bases and J 2 bases; nucleotides not matched to a gene: 12. The CDR3 here is CASSLPPGQLNTEAFF. CDR3 DNA: TGTGCCAGCAGCCTCCCCCCGGGACAGTTAAACACTGAAGCTTTCTTT.

A note on this clone: Other DNA sequences in this specimen translate into the identical CDR3. The chain combines TRBV4-2 with TRBJ2-3; D is unresolved. The CDR3 is 15 residues long. The germline V and J ends were trimmed by 0 bases and 2 bases, with 9 bases remaining between them. Germline CDR1 LGHNA, CDR2 YNFKEQ. The CDR3 bases are TGTGCCAGCAGCCAAGATTCCACTAACACAGATACGCAGTATTTT. This gives the protein CASSQDSTNTDTQYF.

V gene TRBV5-1 combines with J gene TRBJ2-1; 7 positions match TRBD1. V lost 3 bases, J lost 4 bases, and 10 bases stayed unmatched. Germline V lookup: CDR1 SGHRS, CDR2 YFSETQ. This CDR3 has 16 amino acids. This chain's CDR3 is CASSSQDRTKYNEQFF. DNA for the CDR3: TGCGCCAGCAGCTCACAGGACAGGACAAAATACAATGAGCAGTTCTTC.

V is TRBV20-1 and J is TRBJ2-7; D unclear. This CDR3 is built from 11 residues. Germline CDR1 DFQATT, CDR2 SNEGSKA (reference sequence). V gave up 5 bases and J gave up 0 bases, with 5 bases separating them. DNA for the CDR3: TGCAGTGCTTTAGACTCCTACGAGCAGTACTTC. Translation gives CSALDSYEQYF.

The chain has TRBV30 and TRBJ2-3, with TRBD2 matching over 9 bases. CDR1 and CDR2 (germline): GTSNPN, SVGIG (reference sequence). The V gene end was trimmed by 4 bases and the J gene end by 6 bases; junction bases not matched to a gene: 8. This CDR3 is built from 14 residues. The CDR3 loop reads CAWNGRGRADTQYF. DNA of the CDR3: TGTGCCTGGAACGGTCGCGGGAGGGCTGATACGCAGTATTTT.

This clone has only a few counts. This chain connects TRBV9 to TRBJ1-5, with D perhaps TRBD1 (5 bases). Trimming cost V 2 bases and J 0 bases, with 9 bases left between them. This CDR3 contains 15 residues. CDR1 is SGDLS and CDR2 is YYNGEE in the germline V gene. This chain's CDR3 is CASSVKGDSNQPQHF. The DNA of the CDR3 is TGTGCCAGCAGCGTGAAAGGGGATAGCAATCAGCCCCAGCATTTT.

CDR3 sequence: CASSLVQDSNQPQHF. For the CDR3, the DNA is TGTGCCAGCAGCTTGGTGCAGGATAGCAATCAGCCCCAGCATTTT. V usage is TRBV5-6 and J usage is TRBJ1-5; D unclear. V was clipped by 0 bases and J by 0 bases, with 7 bases between them. Germline V gene lookup returns CDR1 SGHDT and CDR2 YYEEEE. The CDR3 runs to 15 residues.

This chain uses TRBV18 with TRBJ2-2; D perhaps matches TRBD2 (6 bases). From germline, CDR1 is KGHSH and CDR2 LQKENI. Trimming stripped 8 bases from V and 1 base from J, with 14 bases between. The CDR3 is 15 residues long. The DNA of the CDR3 is TGTGCCAGCGCAGCCGGGACTGAGAACACCGGGGAGCTGTTTTTT. This translates into CASAAGTENTGELFF.

CDR3 in amino acids: CASSPIPSGGGSDTQYF. The DNA of the CDR3 is TGTGCCAGCAGTCCTATCCCTAGCGGGGGTGGTTCAGATACGCAGTATTTT. The chain uses TRBV21-1 and TRBJ2-3; the table's D call, TRBD2, was not checked against the DNA. TRBV21-1 is described as a pseudogene. This CDR3 comprises 17 residues.

This sequence joins TRBV5-6 and TRBJ1-5; maybe TRBD1 (5 bases). The CDR3 spans 14 residues. In germline, CDR1 is SGHDT, CDR2 YYEEEE. With 3 bases removed from V and 7 bases from J, the gap between germline ends came to 14 bases. CDR3 loop: CASSSGGDPQPQHF. The CDR3 coding sequence is TGTGCCAGCAGCTCCGGGGGGGACCCCCAGCCCCAGCATTTT. The entire variable domain, with the rest obtained from reference TRBV5-6 and TRBJ1-5, is as follows: DAGVTQSPTHLIKTRGQQVTLRCSPKSGHDTVSWYQQALGQGPQFIFQYYEEEERQRGNFPDRFSGHQFPNYSSELNVNALLLGDSALYLCASSSGGDPQPQHFGDGTRLSIL.

The chain has TRBV6-6 and TRBJ2-7; 11 bases line up with TRBD1. Unmatched junction bases numbered 8, after V lost 10 bases and J lost 6 bases. This CDR3 contains 13 residues. Germline assignment: CDR1 MNHNY and CDR2 SVGAGI (reference sequence). CDR3 sequence reads: CATSGTGGTEQYF. For the CDR3, the DNA is TGTGCCACCTCCGGGACAGGGGGAACCGAGCAGTACTTC.

This sequence joins TRBV14 and TRBJ1-2; a weak D match, TRBD1 (6 bases). Germline V gives CDR1 SGHDN, CDR2 FVKESK. The CDR3 spans 15 residues. V was cut by 1 base and J by 3 bases, with 12 bases left in between. CDR3 residues: CASSQAGGGYYGYTF. CDR3 bases: TGTGCCAGCAGCCAAGCTGGGGGCGGGTACTATGGCTACACCTTC.

The chain has TRBV6-6 and TRBJ2-4; TRBD1 matches at 9 bases. The CDR3 spans 14 residues. Unmatched junction bases numbered 5, after V lost 5 bases and J lost 6 bases. Per germline, CDR1 MNHNY and CDR2 SVGAGI (reference sequence). This chain's CDR3 is CASSVGTGRNIQYF. In nucleotides, the CDR3 is TGTGCCAGCAGTGTGGGGACAGGGCGAAACATTCAGTACTTC.

The chain carries TRBV4-2 and TRBJ1-2; 9 bases are a match to TRBD1. This CDR3 has 15 amino acids. With V trimmed by 0 bases and J by 4 bases, 3 bases remained unmatched. The germline V gene encodes CDR1 LGHNA and CDR2 YNFKEQ. The DNA of the CDR3 is TGTGCCAGCAGCCAAGATTTGACAGGGGGCTATGGCTACACCTTC. Its protein product is CASSQDLTGGYGYTF.

The CDR3 DNA follows: TGCGCCAGCCTTGGGGGCCAGGGTCGTCACACTGAAGCTTTCTTT. It is translated as CASLGGQGRHTEAFF. The V call is TRBV5-1, the J call TRBJ1-1, with D maybe TRBD1 (6 bases). CDR3 length equals 15 residues. Germline CDR1 SGHRS, CDR2 YFSETQ. Trimming shortened V by 7 bases and J by 3 bases, and 19 bases separated the two germline ends.

This chain links TRBV5-4 with TRBJ2-3, with 9 nucleotides matching TRBD2. Per the germline V gene, CDR1 is SGHNT and CDR2 is YYREEE (reference sequence). The CDR3 sequence is 16 residues long. V lost 4 bases to trimming and J lost 0 bases; unmatched junction nucleotides: 6. CDR3 protein: CASSHETSGSTDTQYF. For the CDR3, the DNA is TGTGCCAGCAGCCATGAGACTAGCGGTAGCACAGATACGCAGTATTTT. Together with reference TRBV5-4 and TRBJ2-3, the CDR3 gives the full variable domain: ETGVTQSPTHLIKTRGQQVTLRCSSQSGHNTVSWYQQALGQGPQFIFQYYREEENGRGNFPPRFSGLQFPNYSSELNVNALELDDSALYLCASSHETSGSTDTQYFGPGTRLTVL.

This chain uses TRBV7-9 with TRBJ2-1; 11 bases match TRBD2. The CDR3 has 17 amino acids. The V gene's germline CDR1 is SEHNR and CDR2 FQNEAQ (reference sequence). Losses at the gene ends were 1 base for V and 6 bases for J; bases not matched to a gene: 8. The CDR3 sequence is CASSLGWVAGGSNEQFF. CDR3 coding DNA: TGTGCCAGCAGCTTAGGATGGGTAGCGGGAGGGAGCAATGAGCAGTTCTTC. The full variable domain, in which reference TRBV7-9 and TRBJ2-1 provide the parts outside the CDR3, is DTGVSQNPRHKITKRGQNVTFRCDPISEHNRLYWYRQTLGQGPEFLTYFQNEAQLEKSRLLSDRFSAERPKGSFSTLEIQRTEQGDSAMYLCASSLGWVAGGSNEQFFGPGTRLTVL.

The V call is TRBV29-1, the J call TRBJ1-2, with D perhaps matching TRBD1 (6 bases). The length of the CDR3 is 16 residues. Deletions cut 4 bases from V and 0 bases from J, with 18 bases between. Germline CDR1 is SQVTM and CDR2 is ANQGSEA. The CDR3 reads CSVAGGGAGTNYGYTF. CDR3 sequence (DNA): TGCAGCGTTGCTGGAGGGGGGGCAGGGACTAACTATGGCTACACCTTC.

The chain employs TRBV28 and TRBJ1-1; 9 positions agree with TRBD1. This CDR3 spans 15 amino acids. Germline V CDR1 and CDR2: MDHEN, SYDVKM. V shed 6 bases and J 8 bases; nucleotides not matched to a gene: 13. The CDR3 loop reads CASSSGTGYGVEAFF. The CDR3 nucleotides are TGTGCCAGCAGCTCCGGGACAGGGTATGGCGTGGAAGCTTTCTTT.

The table lists this clone with a few counts. The chain combines TRBV4-2 with TRBJ2-7, with 9 bases aligning to TRBD1. V shed 1 base and J 5 bases; nucleotides not matched to a gene: 3. Germline V CDR1 and CDR2: LGHNA, YNFKEQ. The CDR3 contains 14 residues. The CDR3 nucleotides read TGTGCCAGCAGCCAAGCCGGGACAGGGAACGAGCAGTACTTC. Protein product: CASSQAGTGNEQYF.